The 23 T cell receptor beta chains given below trace back to one sample, sequenced in a study of PD-1 blockade in classical Hodgkin lymphoma (dated by TCRdb to 2020 to 2021). What the time point label conveys for this sample: cycle 4 day 1 (C4D1), after five to seven weeks of nivolumab. All trial patients had relapsed after autologous stem cell transplantation, with cohorts A, B and C differing in prior brentuximab vedotin exposure. CD4+ T cells were purified from thawed PBMCs by magnetic negative selection with a Miltenyi CD4+ T cell isolation kit. Library prep was done by the immunoSEQ multiplex PCR assay. TCRdb carries this immuneACCESS record with in-frame sequences only. Its versions omit some clonotypes, under half of them owing to an unresolved V gene in the studies checked, with the rest unexplained. The table for this sample lists 25,000 to 35,000 clones; around 80% of them were counted only once. Approximately 0.8% of the sample is in the top ten clones.

The sample here was CD4+ T cells from blood, taken before the fourth cycle of nivolumab. The receptors come from a human donor with classical Hodgkin lymphoma.

The V call is TRBV13, the J call TRBJ2-5; no reliable D call. The CDR3 is made up of 13 amino acids. V lost 1 base and J 2 bases, leaving 5 bases between the germline ends. Germline V gene sequence: CDR1 PRHDT, CDR2 FYEKMQ (reference sequence). The CDR3 reads CASSLANQETQYF. CDR3 DNA sequence: TGTGCCAGCAGCTTAGCCAATCAAGAGACCCAGTACTTC.

The chain recombines TRBV21-1 with TRBJ2-2; the table's D call, TRBD1, was not checked against the DNA. TRBV21-1 is listed as a pseudogene. The CDR3 runs 16 residues. Written as DNA, the CDR3 is TGTGCCAGCAGCGCTTCGGGACAGTCTTACACCGGGGAGCTGTTTTTT. This gives the protein CASSASGQSYTGELFF.

The rearrangement links TRBV2 to TRBJ1-2; D may be TRBD1 (5 bases). The germline CDR1 and CDR2 sequences are SNHLY and FYNNEI. The CDR3 totals 14 residues. V was cut by 8 bases and J by 6 bases, with 19 bases left in between. CDR3 region: CASPPRRGADGYTF. Written as DNA, the CDR3 is TGTGCCAGCCCCCCTCGGAGGGGCGCGGATGGCTACACCTTC.

The chain joins TRBV5-1 to TRBJ2-7; D call uncertain. V lost 2 bases and J lost 2, with 8 bases in between. Germline V gives CDR1 SGHRS, CDR2 YFSETQ. This CDR3 has 13 amino acids. CDR3: CASSLESAYEQYF. The CDR3 coding sequence is TGCGCCAGCAGCTTAGAATCGGCCTACGAGCAGTACTTC.

The sample holds one count of this clone. This chain links TRBV6-1 with TRBJ1-4; 8 positions match TRBD1. The length of the CDR3 is 14 residues. J gave up 7 bases and V 6 bases, and 7 bases lay outside the gene matches. CDR1 is MNHNS and CDR2 is SASEGT in the germline V gene. The CDR3 bases are TGTGCCAGCAGGGACAGGGCAGTTGTTGAAAAACTGTTTTTT. As protein: CASRDRAVVEKLFF.

This clone occurred once. This chain connects TRBV11-3 to TRBJ1-1, with D perhaps TRBD1 (6 bases). CDR3 size: 15 residues. Per germline, CDR1 SGHNT and CDR2 YENEEA. Trimming cost V 5 bases and J 0 bases, with 13 bases left between them. The CDR3 protein is CASSITGTLNTEAFF. The CDR3, as DNA: TGTGCCAGCAGCATTACCGGGACACTGAACACTGAAGCTTTCTTT.

V usage is TRBV2 and J usage is TRBJ2-3; perhaps TRBD2 as D (5 bases). The germline CDR1 and CDR2 sequences are SNHLY and FYNNEI. This CDR3 is built from 14 residues. V was trimmed by 7 bases and J by 0 bases, leaving 11 bases between them. CDR3 DNA sequence: TGTGCCAGCACCCTTCGGGGAAGCACAGATACGCAGTATTTT. Its translation: CASTLRGSTDTQYF. The complete variable domain, with remaining parts taken from reference TRBV2 and TRBJ2-3, reads EPEVTQTPSHQVTQMGQEVILRCVPISNHLYFYWYRQILGQKVEFLVSFYNNEISEKSEIFDDQFSVERPDGSNFTLKIRSTKLEDSAMYFCASTLRGSTDTQYFGPGTRLTVL.

This chain links TRBV7-9 with TRBJ1-4, with 7 bases that match TRBD1. Losses at the gene ends were 3 bases for V and 4 bases for J; bases not matched to a gene: 8. Germline V CDR1 and CDR2: SEHNR, FQNEAQ (reference sequence). The CDR3 consists of 16 residues. CDR3 in DNA: TGTGCCAGCAGCTTGGGAGGGGGCGTCGGTAATGAAAAACTGTTTTTT. Protein: CASSLGGGVGNEKLFF.

The chain joins TRBV30 to TRBJ1-6; TRBD1 aligns across 9 bases. Germline V gene sequence: CDR1 GTSNPN, CDR2 SVGIG (reference sequence). Unmatched junction bases numbered 6, after V lost 5 bases and J lost 10 bases. The CDR3 length is 13 residues. CDR3 amino acids: CAWSGQGESPLHF. CDR3 nucleotide sequence: TGTGCCTGGTCGGGACAGGGAGAGTCACCCCTCCACTTT.

The chain is built from TRBV28 and TRBJ1-4; D not certain. CDR1 and CDR2 from the germline V gene are MDHEN and SYDVKM. The CDR3 loop spans 11 amino acids. V was shortened by 5 bases and J by 4 bases, with 2 bases between the two germline ends. CDR3 DNA: TGTGCCAGCAGTAATAATGAAAAACTGTTTTTT. It yields the protein CASSNNEKLFF.

The chain links TRBV19 to TRBJ1-2, with D perhaps TRBD1 (5 bases). The germline gives CDR1 LNHDA, CDR2 SQIVND (reference sequence). Trimming took 1 base from V and 2 from J, leaving 11 bases between them. The CDR3 has 15 residues. The CDR3 sequence: CASSIGWQGNYGYTF. The CDR3 DNA follows: TGTGCCAGTAGTATAGGTTGGCAGGGCAACTATGGCTACACCTTC.

The chain is built from TRBV7-9 and TRBJ2-3; TRBD2 aligns across 13 bases. V gave up 5 bases and J gave up 4 bases; unmatched junction bases: 3. The CDR3 spans 15 residues. Per the germline V gene, CDR1 is SEHNR and CDR2 is FQNEAQ (reference sequence). Here the CDR3 reads CASSRLAGGADTQYF. CDR3 nucleotide sequence: TGTGCCAGCAGCCGACTAGCGGGGGGAGCAGATACGCAGTATTTT. The full variable domain, its missing parts supplied by reference TRBV7-9 and TRBJ2-3, is DTGVSQNPRHKITKRGQNVTFRCDPISEHNRLYWYRQTLGQGPEFLTYFQNEAQLEKSRLLSDRFSAERPKGSFSTLEIQRTEQGDSAMYLCASSRLAGGADTQYFGPGTRLTVL.

V gene TRBV7-8 combines with J gene TRBJ1-3; a weak D match, TRBD1 (5 bases). This CDR3 comprises 17 residues. Looked up from germline, CDR1 is SGHVS and CDR2 is FQNEAQ. The V end was cut by 1 base, the J end by 7 bases, with 20 bases between. This chain's CDR3 is CASSLVNYGGSGNTIYF. CDR3 sequence (DNA): TGTGCCAGCAGCTTAGTAAACTATGGGGGGTCAGGCAACACCATATATTTT.

This clone was observed a handful of times. This sequence joins TRBV20-1 and TRBJ2-2, with a possible D match to TRBD1 (6 bases). The germline V gene has CDR1 DFQATT and CDR2 SNEGSKA (reference sequence). Deletions cut 6 bases from V and 15 bases from J, with 17 bases between. The CDR3 covers 11 residues. The DNA for the CDR3 is TGCAGTGCAATAGAACAGGGAAAGGTGTTTTTT. Protein sequence: CSAIEQGKVFF.

The rearrangement joins TRBV18 to TRBJ2-7; 10 bases are shared with TRBD1. Trimming removed 2 bases from V and 3 bases from J; junction bases left unmatched: 4. The CDR3 has 15 amino acids. Germline CDR1 KGHSH, CDR2 LQKENI. CDR3 nucleotides: TGTGCCAGCTCACCAGCGACAGGGGGCCTCTACGAGCAGTACTTC. As protein: CASSPATGGLYEQYF.

This clone was counted a few times. V gene TRBV30 combines with J gene TRBJ1-4, with D unresolved. V lost 0 bases and J 10 bases, leaving 12 bases between the germline ends. The germline gives CDR1 GTSNPN, CDR2 SVGIG (reference sequence). The CDR3 is 13 amino acids. DNA of the CDR3: TGTGCCTGGAGTGTGCTAACTCCGGGAAAACTGTTTTTT. Translating it yields CAWSVLTPGKLFF.

This clone has only a few counts. J is TRBJ1-1 and V is TRBV9, with D uncertain. This CDR3 contains 13 residues. Germline V lookup: CDR1 SGDLS, CDR2 YYNGEE. V was pared by 1 base and J by 1 base, with 5 bases between. DNA for the CDR3: TGTGCCAGCAGCGTACAGCCGAACACTGAAGCTTTCTTT. Its protein is CASSVQPNTEAFF.

This rearrangement joins TRBV6-5 to TRBJ1-6; D is unresolved. Deletions cut 5 bases from V and 6 bases from J, with 14 bases between. Germline CDR1 is MNHEY and CDR2 is SVGAGI. The CDR3 covers 15 residues. CDR3 sequence reads: CASSASGLRNSPLHF. The CDR3 region has the DNA TGTGCCAGCAGTGCCTCGGGGTTGCGTAATTCACCCCTCCACTTT.

This clone was seen only a few times. The rearrangement joins TRBV11-3 to TRBJ2-7; D not resolved. In germline, CDR1 is SGHNT, CDR2 YENEEA. V was cut by 2 bases and J by 6 bases, with 11 bases left in between. The CDR3 is made up of 13 amino acids. The CDR3 DNA is TGTGCCAGCAGCTTATTTGGACCCACCGAGCAGTACTTC. Residues: CASSLFGPTEQYF.

This clone has a handful of counts. The chain employs TRBV18 and TRBJ2-5; D unresolved. Germline V gives CDR1 KGHSH, CDR2 LQKENI. The CDR3 is 14 residues long. The V gene lost 1 base and the J gene lost 4 bases, with 10 bases spanning the gap. The CDR3 DNA reads TGTGCCAGCTCACCACTTAACTTAGCAGAGACCCAGTACTTC. This gives the protein CASSPLNLAETQYF.

The chain uses TRBV11-2 and TRBJ2-5; possibly TRBD1 for D (6 bases). Germline V CDR1 and CDR2: SGHAT, FQNNGV. Trimming took 5 bases from V and 4 from J, leaving 14 bases between them. The CDR3 is 14 residues long. This CDR3 reads CASSHWTELETQYF. The CDR3 region has the DNA TGTGCCAGCAGCCACTGGACAGAACTAGAGACCCAGTACTTC.

J is TRBJ2-5 and V is TRBV5-1; the match to TRBD2 covers 10 bases. CDR1 is SGHRS and CDR2 is YFSETQ in the germline V gene. The CDR3 is 14 residues long. Unmatched junction bases numbered 1, after V lost 4 bases and J lost 1 base. The CDR3 DNA reads TGCGCCAGCAGCGGGACTAGCGTCCAAGAGACCCAGTACTTC. Translated: CASSGTSVQETQYF. The entire variable domain, with the rest obtained from reference TRBV5-1 and TRBJ2-5, is as follows: KAGVTQTPRYLIKTRGQQVTLSCSPISGHRSVSWYQQTPGQGLQFLFEYFSETQRNKGNFPGRFSGRQFSNSRSEMNVSTLELGDSALYLCASSGTSVQETQYFGPGTRLLVL.

This clone came up a few times. The chain combines TRBV19 with TRBJ1-6; 7 positions match TRBD1. V shed 8 bases, J shed 8 bases, and the junction held 9 bases outside the gene matches. The germline CDR1 and CDR2 sequences are LNHDA and SQIVND (reference sequence). This CDR3 contains 14 residues. In nucleotides, the CDR3 is TGTGCCAGTGATCGACAGGGTTCGGATTCACCCCTCCACTTT. Encoded protein: CASDRQGSDSPLHF. Full variable domain (outside the CDR3, taken from reference TRBV19 and TRBJ1-6): DGGITQSPKYLFRKEGQNVTLSCEQNLNHDAMYWYRQDPGQGLRLIYYSQIVNDFQKGDIAEGYSVSREKKESFPLTVTSAQKNPTAFYLCASDRQGSDSPLHFGNGTRLTVT.